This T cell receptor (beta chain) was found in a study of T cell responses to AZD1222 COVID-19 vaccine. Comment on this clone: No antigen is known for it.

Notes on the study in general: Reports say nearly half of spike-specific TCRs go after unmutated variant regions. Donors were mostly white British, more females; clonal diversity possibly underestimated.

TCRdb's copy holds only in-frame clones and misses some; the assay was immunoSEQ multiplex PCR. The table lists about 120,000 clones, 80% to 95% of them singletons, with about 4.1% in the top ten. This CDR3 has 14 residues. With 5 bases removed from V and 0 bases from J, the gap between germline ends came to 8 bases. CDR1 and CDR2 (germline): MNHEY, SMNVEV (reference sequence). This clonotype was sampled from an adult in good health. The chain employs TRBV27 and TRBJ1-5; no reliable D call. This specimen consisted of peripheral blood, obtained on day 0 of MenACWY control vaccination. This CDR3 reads CASSPYSSNQPQHF. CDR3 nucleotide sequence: TGTGCCAGCAGTCCATACAGTAGCAATCAGCCCCAGCATTTT.